A single sample gave rise to the 10 T cell receptor beta chains below, sequenced in a study of blood T cell repertoires in COVID-19. The assay was immunoSEQ multiplex PCR, and TCRdb's table has in-frame clones only and misses some. The table includes around 130,000 clones, about 86% detected once. Sequencing input: PBMCs or T cells enriched from blood (not recorded which). These receptors were collected from a man aged 35-49 years with acute COVID-19.

This chain connects TRBV7-9 to TRBJ2-1; 10 bases are shared with TRBD2. V shed 5 bases, J shed 4 bases, and the junction held 11 bases outside the gene matches. Germline CDR1 SEHNR, CDR2 FQNEAQ (reference sequence). The CDR3 extends over 17 amino acids. CDR3 amino acids: CASSPSWTSGHYNEQFF. CDR3 sequence (DNA): TGTGCCAGCAGCCCCTCCTGGACTAGCGGCCATTACAATGAGCAGTTCTTC.

This clone showed up many times. The chain couples TRBV6-5 to TRBJ2-5; weak D call: TRBD2 (7 bases). The germline V gene encodes CDR1 MNHEY and CDR2 SVGAGI. This CDR3 region has 12 residues. The CDR3 DNA is TGTGCGTCGGGGGGCTTCCAAGAGACCCAGTACTTC. This codes for CASGGFQETQYF.

The chain is built from TRBV7-8 and TRBJ2-3; D gene uncertain. This CDR3 is 12 amino acids long. With 0 bases removed from V and 6 bases from J, the gap between germline ends came to 4 bases. The V gene's germline CDR1 is SGHVS and CDR2 FQNEAQ. The CDR3 DNA follows: TGTGCCAGCAGCTTAGCGCAGGATACGCAGTATTTT. Amino acid sequence: CASSLAQDTQYF.

The chain links TRBV30 to TRBJ2-7; 7 bases line up with TRBD1. Germline V lookup: CDR1 GTSNPN, CDR2 SVGIG (reference sequence). This CDR3 has 13 amino acids. After removal of 3 bases from V and 5 bases from J, the junction contained 7 bases not matched to a gene. Here the CDR3 reads CAWRRGQAHEQYF. The CDR3 coding sequence is TGTGCCTGGAGGAGGGGGCAAGCCCACGAGCAGTACTTC.

The rearrangement uses TRBV6-1 and TRBJ1-5; the D gene is possibly TRBD1 (5 bases). CDR1 and CDR2 (germline): MNHNS, SASEGT. Trimming removed 0 bases at V and 4 bases at J, with 7 bases between. This CDR3 region has 14 residues. The CDR3 region has the DNA TGTGCCAGCAGTGAAGCGCGGGGGAATCAGCCCCAGCATTTT. Its protein product is CASSEARGNQPQHF.

The chain links TRBV9 to TRBJ2-5, with 9 bases lining up with TRBD1. Germline CDR1 SGDLS, CDR2 YYNGEE. The ends lost 0 bases at V and 1 base at J; junction bases unmatched: 4. This CDR3 is built from 16 residues. CDR3 sequence reads: CASSVGTTGGQETQYF. The CDR3 DNA reads as TGTGCCAGCAGCGTAGGTACGACAGGGGGCCAAGAGACCCAGTACTTC.

This sequence joins TRBV27 and TRBJ2-7, with a weak D call TRBD1 (5 bases). The CDR3 contains 14 residues. Trimming took off 0 bases at V and 6 bases at J, with 12 bases between the two ends. Germline V gene data show CDR1 as MNHEY and CDR2 as SMNVEV (reference sequence). As DNA, the CDR3 is TGTGCCAGCAGTTTATCGCAGGGATCGGGCGAGCAGTACTTC. Its protein is CASSLSQGSGEQYF.

This clone has more than one count but fewer than ten. V gene TRBV29-1 combines with J gene TRBJ1-1; D remains unclear. CDR1 and CDR2 (germline): SQVTM, ANQGSEA. This CDR3 comprises 11 residues. Trimming pared 5 bases from V and 5 bases from J, leaving 9 bases between. The CDR3 loop is CSVMYGTEAFF. The CDR3 DNA reads TGCAGCGTTATGTACGGGACTGAAGCTTTCTTT.

The gene calls are TRBV7-6 and TRBJ1-3, with D hard to call. CDR3 size: 14 residues. V shed 5 bases and J shed 0 bases, with 8 bases lying between them. The V gene's germline CDR1 is SGHVS and CDR2 FNYEAQ. The CDR3 region has the DNA TGTGCCAGCAGCCTTGGGCTCTCTGGAAACACCATATATTTT. This encodes CASSLGLSGNTIYF.

The genes are TRBV27 and TRBJ2-7, with D possibly TRBD2 on 5 matching bases. Trimming took 2 bases from V and 2 from J, leaving 7 bases between them. Germline-derived CDR1 and CDR2 are MNHEY and SMNVEV (reference sequence). The CDR3 totals 13 residues. The CDR3 coding sequence is TGTGCCAGCAGTTTAACGGGGACCTACGAGCAGTACTTC. It encodes CASSLTGTYEQYF.